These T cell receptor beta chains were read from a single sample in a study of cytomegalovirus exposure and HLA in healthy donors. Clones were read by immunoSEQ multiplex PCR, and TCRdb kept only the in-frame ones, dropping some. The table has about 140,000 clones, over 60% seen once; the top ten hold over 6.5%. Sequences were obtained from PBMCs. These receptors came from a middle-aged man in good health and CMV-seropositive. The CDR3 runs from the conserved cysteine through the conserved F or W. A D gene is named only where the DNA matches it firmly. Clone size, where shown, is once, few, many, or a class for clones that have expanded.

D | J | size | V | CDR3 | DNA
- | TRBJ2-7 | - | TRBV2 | CASSPTASYEQYF | TGTGCCAGCAGCCCGACAGCTTCCTACGAGCAGTACTTC
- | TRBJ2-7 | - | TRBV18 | CASSPPGLPYEQYF | TGTGCCAGCTCACCACCGGGCCTACCCTACGAGCAGTACTTC
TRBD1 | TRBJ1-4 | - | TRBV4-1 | CASSQDSTGNEKLFF | TGCGCCAGCAGCCAAGACTCGACAGGGAATGAAAAACTGTTTTTT
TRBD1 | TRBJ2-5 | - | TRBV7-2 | CASSSDRGQETQYF | TGTGCCAGCAGCTCAGACAGGGGCCAAGAGACCCAGTACTTC
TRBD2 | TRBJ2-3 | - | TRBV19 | CASRTSGGGTDTQYF | TGTGCCAGTAGGACTAGCGGGGGAGGCACAGATACGCAGTATTTT
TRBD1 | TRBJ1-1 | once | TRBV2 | CAGTGGEVFPEAFF | TGTGCCGGCACAGGGGGCGAAGTATTCCCTGAAGCTTTCTTT
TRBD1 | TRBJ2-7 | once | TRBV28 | CASSPGQGFNEQYF | TGTGCCAGCAGTCCAGGACAGGGCTTCAACGAGCAGTACTTC
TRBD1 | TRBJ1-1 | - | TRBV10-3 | CAIGQALLNTEAFF | TGTGCCATAGGACAGGCCCTGTTGAACACTGAAGCTTTCTTT
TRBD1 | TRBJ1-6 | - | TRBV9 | CASSQGQSYNSPLHF | TGTGCCAGCAGCCAGGGACAGAGCTATAATTCACCCCTCCACTTT
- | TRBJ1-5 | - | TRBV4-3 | CASSQDKGGNQPQHF | TGCGCCAGCAGCCAAGATAAGGGGGGCAATCAGCCCCAGCATTTT
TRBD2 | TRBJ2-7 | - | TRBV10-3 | CAISARGLAGGGSSYEQYF | TGTGCCATCAGCGCCCGGGGACTAGCGGGAGGGGGGAGCTCCTACGAGCAGTACTTC
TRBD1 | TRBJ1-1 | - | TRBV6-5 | CASSWTGNTEAFF | TGTGCCAGCAGTTGGACAGGGAACACTGAAGCTTTCTTT
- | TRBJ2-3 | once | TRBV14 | CASSQERDIIPGGTDTQYF | TGTGCCAGCAGCCAAGAAAGAGATATAATCCCCGGGGGCACAGATACGCAGTATTTT
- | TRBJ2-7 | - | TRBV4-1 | CASSQDHRESSYEQYF | TGCGCCAGCAGCCAAGATCATCGGGAATCCTCCTACGAGCAGTACTTC
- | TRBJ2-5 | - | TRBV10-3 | CAMGQQETQYF | TGTGCCATGGGACAACAAGAGACCCAGTACTTC
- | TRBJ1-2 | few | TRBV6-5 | CASSRRGAGGYTF | TGTGCCAGCAGTCGGCGGGGGGCTGGTGGCTACACCTTC
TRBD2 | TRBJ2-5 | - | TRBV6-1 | CASSAVAGGLGETQYF | TGTGCCAGCAGTGCAGTAGCGGGGGGCCTGGGGGAGACCCAGTACTTC
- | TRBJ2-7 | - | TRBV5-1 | CASSLETVLDEQYF | TGCGCCAGCAGCTTGGAAACGGTCCTGGACGAGCAGTACTTC
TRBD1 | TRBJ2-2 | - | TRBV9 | CASSATGPTGELFF | TGTGCCAGCAGCGCGACAGGGCCCACCGGGGAGCTGTTTTTT
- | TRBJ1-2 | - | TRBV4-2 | CASSQGATTTYGYTF | TGTGCCAGCAGCCAAGGGGCGACGACTACCTATGGCTACACCTTC
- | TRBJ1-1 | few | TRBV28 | CASSSQMNTEAFF | TGTGCCAGCAGTAGTCAGATGAACACTGAAGCTTTCTTT
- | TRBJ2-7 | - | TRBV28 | CASSPHRSSYEQYF | TGTGCCAGCAGTCCTCACAGGAGCTCCTACGAGCAGTACTTC
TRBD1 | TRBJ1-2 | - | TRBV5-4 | CASSLVGTGELKPSF | TGTGCCAGCAGCTTGGTAGGGACAGGCGAACTCAAGCCCTCCTTC
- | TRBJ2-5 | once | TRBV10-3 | CAISEQGKAEETQYF | TGTGCCATCAGTGAGCAGGGGAAAGCAGAAGAGACCCAGTACTTC
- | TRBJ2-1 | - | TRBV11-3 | CASSSRSYEQFF | TGTGCCAGCAGCTCGCGTAGTTATGAGCAGTTCTTC
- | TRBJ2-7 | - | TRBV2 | CASIPGAYEQYF | TGTGCCAGCATACCAGGGGCCTACGAGCAGTACTTC
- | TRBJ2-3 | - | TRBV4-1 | CASSPEGDTQYF | TGCGCCAGCAGCCCGGAGGGAGATACGCAGTATTTT
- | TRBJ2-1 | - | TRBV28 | CASTLSGNEQFF | TGTGCCAGCACCCTCTCCGGCAATGAGCAGTTCTTC
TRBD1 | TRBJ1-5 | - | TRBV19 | CASSFGTGDNQPQHF | TGTGCCAGTAGCTTCGGGACAGGGGACAATCAGCCCCAGCATTTT
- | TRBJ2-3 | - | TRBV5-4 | CASSVPGITDTQYF | TGTGCCAGCAGCGTACCGGGGATCACAGATACGCAGTATTTT
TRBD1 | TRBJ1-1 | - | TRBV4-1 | CASSQDGGGLGAFF | TGCGCCAGCAGCCAAGACGGAGGGGGCTTGGGGGCTTTCTTT
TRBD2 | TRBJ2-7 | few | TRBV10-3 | CAISDGGGASYEQYF | TGTGCCATCAGTGACGGCGGGGGGGCAAGCTACGAGCAGTACTTC
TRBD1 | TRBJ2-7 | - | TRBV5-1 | CASSLEGQGFHEQYF | TGCGCCAGCAGCTTGGAGGGACAGGGGTTTCACGAGCAGTACTTC
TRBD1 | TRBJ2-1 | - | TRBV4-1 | CASSRGQGAINEQFF | TGCGCCAGCAGCCGAGGACAGGGGGCGATCAATGAGCAGTTCTTC
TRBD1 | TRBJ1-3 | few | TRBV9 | CASSGGQGYPGNTIYF | TGTGCCAGCAGCGGCGGACAGGGTTATCCTGGAAACACCATATATTTT
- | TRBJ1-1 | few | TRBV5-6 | CASSLIRNTEAFF | TGTGCCAGCAGCCTAATCCGGAACACTGAAGCTTTCTTT
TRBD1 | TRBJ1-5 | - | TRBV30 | CAWSVRQGTQPQHF | TGTGCCTGGAGTGTACGACAGGGTACTCAGCCCCAGCATTTT
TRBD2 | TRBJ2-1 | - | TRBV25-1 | CASRLAVLPLGGEQFF | TGTGCCAGCCGTCTAGCGGTCCTTCCCTTGGGGGGTGAGCAGTTCTTC
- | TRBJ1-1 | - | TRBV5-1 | CASSTGYTEAFF | TGCGCCAGCAGCACAGGGTACACTGAAGCTTTCTTT
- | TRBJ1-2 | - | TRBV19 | CASSIVAGQGFLNYGYTF | TGTGCCAGTAGTATCGTTGCTGGGCAGGGTTTCCTTAACTATGGCTACACCTTC